These 24 T cell receptor beta chains share one sample of origin, sequenced in a study of Graves' ophthalmopathy and Graves' hyperthyroidism. Amplification of TCR beta CDR3 regions used RNA transcripts. HTBI primers primed a first-round RT-PCR, and a second-round multiplex PCR followed. TCRdb reanalysed the multiplex PCR reads using MiXCR and keeps one entry per CDR3 protein. Here the sample spans nearly 400,000 distinct CDR3 sequences, around 18% being singletons. Sample: peripheral blood. The receptors shown here come from a woman aged 18-29 years with Graves' ophthalmopathy.

The table lists this clonotype with many counts. The CDR3 loop reads CASSTIYGYTF. The CDR3 region has the DNA TGTGCCAGCAGCACAATCTATGGCTACACCTTC. The rearrangement uses TRBV7-9 and TRBJ1-2, with D unclear. Germline V lookup: CDR1 SEHNR, CDR2 FQNEAQ (reference sequence). The CDR3 sequence is 11 residues long. Deletions cut 5 bases from V and 4 bases from J, with 5 bases between.

This clonotype occurred many times. The V call is TRBV20-1, the J call TRBJ2-5, with 11 bases that match TRBD1. This CDR3 spans 15 amino acids. Trimming at V came to 2 bases and at J to 1 base, leaving 3 bases not matched to a gene. CDR1 is DFQATT, CDR2 SNEGSKA, per germline (reference sequence). CDR3 in amino acids: CSARRDRGVQETQYF. The CDR3 DNA reads TGCAGTGCTAGAAGGGACAGGGGGGTCCAAGAGACCCAGTACTTC.

This clonotype was seen at least ten times. The rearrangement links TRBV20-1 to TRBJ2-5; D gene ambiguous. Trimming removed 3 bases at V and 5 bases at J, with 13 bases between. The CDR3 has 13 residues. Germline V gene data show CDR1 as DFQATT and CDR2 as SNEGSKA (reference sequence). The CDR3 DNA sequence: TGCAGTGCTAGTGTGGAGCTCCGGGAGACCCAGTACTTC. Translation: CSASVELRETQYF.

This clonotype was seen more than once but under ten times. The chain couples TRBV10-3 to TRBJ2-7; 8 bases are a match to TRBD1. The germline V gene encodes CDR1 ENHRY and CDR2 SYGVKD. CDR3 length equals 15 residues. The ends lost 10 bases at V and 4 bases at J; junction bases unmatched: 15. The CDR3 sequence: CATLAGPTGAYEQYF. The CDR3 DNA sequence: TGTGCCACCCTGGCGGGCCCGACAGGGGCGTACGAGCAGTACTTC.

This clonotype was counted at least ten times. The gene calls are TRBV30 and TRBJ1-6; 7 nucleotides match TRBD1. There are 14 residues in the CDR3. V was pared by 3 bases and J by 4 bases, with 3 bases of the junction left unmatched. Germline loops: CDR1 GTSNPN, CDR2 SVGIG (reference sequence). CDR3 sequence reads: CAWRQGSYNSPLHF. CDR3 in DNA: TGTGCCTGGAGACAGGGGTCTTATAATTCACCCCTCCACTTT.

The chain has TRBV6-2 or TRBV6-3 and TRBJ2-5; no firm D call. Trimming cost V 8 bases and J 1 base, with 8 bases left between them. The CDR3 runs to 12 residues. Germline-derived CDR1 and CDR2 are MNHEY and SVGEGT. CDR3 region: CASRRIQETQYF. The CDR3 nucleotides are TGTGCCAGCCGACGCATCCAAGAGACCCAGTACTTC.

In its sample, this clonotype was seen many times. J is TRBJ1-1 and V is TRBV12-3 or TRBV12-4; TRBD1 might be the D (5 bases). Trimming removed 2 bases from V and 0 bases from J, with 19 bases in between. This CDR3 comprises 18 residues. The CDR3 coding sequence is TGTGCCAGCAGTTTATGGTGGGGCACAGGAATATTGAACACTGAAGCTTTCTTT. Protein product: CASSLWWGTGILNTEAFF.

This clonotype was counted many times. The chain links TRBV20-1 to TRBJ1-1; the D gene is possibly TRBD1 (6 bases). CDR3 length equals 14 residues. V lost 3 bases and J lost 5, with 16 bases in between. The germline CDR1 and CDR2 sequences are DFQATT and SNEGSKA (reference sequence). CDR3 region: CSARGTGARTEAFF. CDR3 DNA: TGCAGTGCTAGGGGAACGGGGGCGCGTACTGAAGCTTTCTTT.

This clonotype was counted at least ten times. The V and J genes are TRBV19 and TRBJ1-1; perhaps TRBD1 as D (5 bases). This CDR3 spans 11 amino acids. Trimming pared 6 bases from V and 3 bases from J, leaving 5 bases between. Germline V lookup: CDR1 LNHDA, CDR2 SQIVND (reference sequence). Here the CDR3 DNA reads TGTGCCAGTAGGACAGACACTGAAGCTTTCTTT. Translating it yields CASRTDTEAFF.

This clonotype was seen repeatedly, ten times or more. The chain carries TRBV20-1 and TRBJ2-7, with 10 bases fitting TRBD2. This CDR3 region has 16 residues. V dropped 0 bases and J dropped 2; count of bases not matched to a gene: 7. CDR1 DFQATT and CDR2 SNEGSKA come from the germline V gene (reference sequence). The chain's CDR3 is CSAREVGSGRPYEQYF. Here the CDR3 DNA reads TGCAGTGCTAGAGAAGTTGGTAGCGGGAGGCCCTACGAGCAGTACTTC.

This clonotype was found many times. This chain links TRBV11-2 with TRBJ1-5, with D possibly TRBD1 on 6 matching bases. CDR1 and CDR2 (germline): SGHAT, FQNNGV. The V and J ends lost 1 base and 4 bases respectively, with 23 bases between them. The CDR3 contains 19 residues. CDR3 sequence (DNA): TGTGCCAGCAGCTTAGTAGGGGGTCGGGTATCCGGGTGGAATCAGCCCCAGCATTTT. Its protein product is CASSLVGGRVSGWNQPQHF. Complete variable domain (other parts from reference TRBV11-2 and TRBJ1-5): EAGVAQSPRYKIIEKRQSVAFWCNPISGHATLYWYQQILGQGPKLLIQFQNNGVVDDSQLPKDRFSAERLKGVDSTLKIQPAKLEDSAVYLCASSLVGGRVSGWNQPQHFGDGTRLSIL.

CDR3 loop: CASRAAGANTGELFF. The DNA for the CDR3 is TGTGCCAGCCGGGCGGCAGGAGCGAACACCGGGGAGCTGTTTTTT. This chain joins TRBV6-2 or TRBV6-3 and TRBJ2-2, with D unresolved. The CDR3 is 15 amino acids. Germline CDR1 reads MNHEY; CDR2 reads SVGEGT. The V end lost 8 bases, the J end lost 0 bases, and 13 bases lay between the germline ends.

V usage is TRBV7-2 and J usage is TRBJ2-5, with 8 bases lining up with TRBD2. The CDR3 runs to 16 residues. V gave up 0 bases and J gave up 5 bases; unmatched junction bases: 8. Germline CDR1 SGHTA, CDR2 FQGNSA. The DNA of the CDR3 is TGTGCCAGCAGCTTAGCAGCGGGAGTAGGCTTGGAGACCCAGTACTTC. The encoded protein is CASSLAAGVGLETQYF.

This clonotype was detected only once. The rearrangement links TRBV12-3 or TRBV12-4 to TRBJ1-5, with D hard to call. V lost 5 bases to trimming and J lost 7 bases, with 12 bases between them. The CDR3 has 13 amino acids. The CDR3 DNA reads as TGTGCCAGCAGTCCCTTAATCGGGCAGCCCCAGCATTTT. Its translation: CASSPLIGQPQHF.

In its sample, this clonotype was seen many times. The genes are TRBV11-2 and TRBJ2-7, with 7 bases matching TRBD1. CDR3 length: 13 amino acids. CDR1 and CDR2 from the germline V gene are SGHAT and FQNNGV. V lost 10 bases to trimming and J lost 0 bases; unmatched junction nucleotides: 6. Here the CDR3 reads CAIEPGGSYEQYF. CDR3 in DNA: TGTGCCATCGAGCCAGGGGGCTCCTACGAGCAGTACTTC. Full variable domain (missing parts from reference TRBV11-2 and TRBJ2-7): EAGVAQSPRYKIIEKRQSVAFWCNPISGHATLYWYQQILGQGPKLLIQFQNNGVVDDSQLPKDRFSAERLKGVDSTLKIQPAKLEDSAVYLCAIEPGGSYEQYFGPGTRLTVT.

There are a few counts of this clonotype. V and J are TRBV29-1 and TRBJ2-7; maybe TRBD1 (6 bases). The V end was cut by 6 bases, the J end by 6 bases, with 12 bases between. This CDR3 spans 11 amino acids. Germline CDR1 is SQVTM and CDR2 is ANQGSEA. The CDR3 DNA sequence: TGCAGCGTAGTAACAGGGATCGAGCAGTACTTC. This codes for CSVVTGIEQYF.

In this sample, this clonotype turned up many times. The chain couples TRBV19 to TRBJ1-1, with D perhaps matching TRBD1 (5 bases). The germline gives CDR1 LNHDA, CDR2 SQIVND (reference sequence). The CDR3 is 13 residues long. Trimming pared 5 bases from V and 4 bases from J, leaving 11 bases between. CDR3 residues: CASSPGHSTEAFF. CDR3 coding DNA: TGTGCCAGTAGTCCTGGACACAGCACTGAAGCTTTCTTT.

This clonotype came up many times. The chain links TRBV6-5 to TRBJ1-3; 9 nucleotides line up with TRBD1. Germline CDR1 is MNHEY and CDR2 is SVGAGI. The trim removed 4 bases at V and 4 bases at J, leaving 5 bases unmatched. CDR3 length: 15 residues. Here the CDR3 reads CASSLTGTGGNTIYF. CDR3 DNA: TGTGCCAGCAGTTTGACCGGGACAGGGGGAAACACCATATATTTT.

The chain joins TRBV19 to TRBJ1-2; 8 nucleotides line up with TRBD1. J gave up 3 bases and V 5 bases, and 5 bases lay outside the gene matches. The germline V gene has CDR1 LNHDA and CDR2 SQIVND (reference sequence). This CDR3 spans 14 amino acids. The CDR3 bases are TGTGCCAGTAGTCCTTCGGACAGGGACTATGGCTACACCTTC. This codes for CASSPSDRDYGYTF.

This clonotype was seen at least ten times. The chain carries TRBV18 and TRBJ2-7, with D unresolved. V lost 0 bases to trimming and J lost 7 bases, with 4 bases between them. CDR3 length: 11 residues. Germline-derived CDR1 and CDR2 are KGHSH and LQKENI. The chain's CDR3 is CASSPPWEQYF. Written as DNA, the CDR3 is TGTGCCAGCTCACCACCGTGGGAGCAGTACTTC.

This clonotype was picked up many times. Written as DNA, the CDR3 is TGTGCCAGCAGCCCATACCCGGGGAGTTGGGAGACCCAGTACTTC. This encodes CASSPYPGSWETQYF. This sequence joins TRBV7-2 and TRBJ2-5, with a possible D match to TRBD2 (5 bases). From germline, CDR1 is SGHTA and CDR2 FQGNSA. V was clipped by 5 bases and J by 5 bases, with 18 bases between them. The CDR3 sequence is 15 residues long.

This clonotype was recorded at least ten times. This chain connects TRBV12-3 or TRBV12-4 to TRBJ2-7; a weak D match, TRBD1 (6 bases). V lost 3 bases and J 6 bases, leaving 15 bases between the germline ends. CDR3 length: 14 amino acids. The DNA for the CDR3 is TGTGCCAGCAGTTTCCCGGGGCAGGGGCGCGAGCAGTACTTC. It translates to CASSFPGQGREQYF.

Ten or more counts support this clonotype. This chain uses TRBV7-3 with TRBJ2-7; TRBD2 aligns across 11 bases. The CDR3 sequence is 15 residues long. V shed 5 bases and J 5 bases; nucleotides not matched to a gene: 8. Germline V lookup: CDR1 SGHTA, CDR2 FQGTGA. The CDR3 nucleotides are TGTGCCAGCAGCCTCTCTAGCGGGAGGACGCACGAGCAGTACTTC. This gives the protein CASSLSSGRTHEQYF.

This clonotype showed up many times. The CDR3 DNA follows: TGTGCCAGCAGCAAACCTCCGGGACAGGCCTCCTACGAGCAGTACTTC. Residues: CASSKPPGQASYEQYF. The chain couples TRBV9 to TRBJ2-7; 8 positions match TRBD1. The CDR3 consists of 16 residues. Germline V gene data show CDR1 as SGDLS and CDR2 as YYNGEE. V gave up 4 bases and J gave up 0 bases; unmatched junction bases: 9.